A selection of T cell receptor beta chains follows, all from one sample in a study of T cells in Graves' hyperthyroidism and ophthalmopathy. A single record per CDR3 protein comes from TCRdb applying MiXCR to the multiplex PCR reads. This sample has some 270,000 distinct CDR3 sequences, with roughly 15% found just once. Sequenced sample: blood. These receptor sequences come from a woman aged 25 to 45 with Graves' hyperthyroidism that later progressed to Graves' ophthalmopathy. Each CDR3 is given with its conserved first and last residue. Fields, in order: D gene, CDR3 length, clone size, J gene, V gene, CDR3 DNA, CDR3 protein. D genes are given only for firm matches. Clone size is shown for a subset of rows, as once, few, many or a class of expanded clone.

.	15	.	TRBJ2-3	TRBV5-1	TGCGCCAGCAGCACTAGTGTTATTAGCACAGATACGCAGTATTTT	CASSTSVISTDTQYF
.	16	few	TRBJ1-2	TRBV5-6	TGTGCCAGCAGCCTCCCGGGGGGTCAGGGTGTGGATGGCTACACCTTC	CASSLPGGQGVDGYTF
.	13	many	TRBJ2-3	TRBV12-3/TRBV12-4	TGTGCCAGCAGTTCCTACAGGGTTGATACGCAGTATTTT	CASSSYRVDTQYF
.	11	many	TRBJ1-1	TRBV19	TGTGCCAGTAGTATGTGGCAGGAAGCTTTCTTT	CASSMWQEAFF
.	13	many	TRBJ1-2	TRBV7-9	TGTGCCAGCAGCCCTCCGGTGGAAAATGGCTACACCTTC	CASSPPVENGYTF
.	14	many	TRBJ1-4	TRBV3-1	TGTGCCAGCAGCCAAGAACAGGGAAGGGAAAAACTGTTTTTT	CASSQEQGREKLFF
TRBD1	15	.	TRBJ1-1	TRBV5-5	TGTGCCAGCAGCACCGCGGACAGGGTAAGTCCTGAAGCTTTCTTT	CASSTADRVSPEAFF
TRBD2	15	few	TRBJ2-7	TRBV19	TGTGCCAGTTCCTCATTAGCGGGAGTTTTCTACGAGCAGTACTTC	CASSSLAGVFYEQYF
.	14	many	TRBJ2-1	TRBV7-9	TGTGCCAGCAGCTTATCGGGACGCAACAATGAGCAGTTCTTC	CASSLSGRNNEQFF
.	14	many	TRBJ2-2	TRBV7-9	TGTGCCAGCAGCCCCGGTATGAACACCGGGGAGCTGTTTTTT	CASSPGMNTGELFF
TRBD2	15	once	TRBJ2-1	TRBV27	TGTGCCAGCAGTCGAGGGACTAGCGGGAGCAATGAGCAGTTCTTC	CASSRGTSGSNEQFF
.	15	once	TRBJ2-1	TRBV7-3	TGTGCCAGCAGCTCGGAGGGAGCGAACTACAATGAGCAGTTCTTC	CASSSEGANYNEQFF
.	16	.	TRBJ2-5	TRBV3-1	TGTGCCAGCAGCCAAGATGTGGTAGCGAGAGAAGAGACCCAGTACTTC	CASSQDVVAREETQYF
TRBD2	14	.	TRBJ2-1	TRBV25-1	TGTGCCAGCAGTCAAGGACTAGCCCAGAATGAGCAGTTCTTC	CASSQGLAQNEQFF
TRBD2	15	few	TRBJ2-1	TRBV6-2/TRBV6-3	TGTGCCAGCACTCACAAGCGGGGGGGATACAATGAGCAGTTCTTC	CASTHKRGGYNEQFF
.	16	few	TRBJ2-1	TRBV24-1	TGTGCCACCAGTGATTTTAGAGGGGAGGTCAACAATGAGCAGTTCTTC	CATSDFRGEVNNEQFF
.	15	many	TRBJ1-5	TRBV6-1	TGTGCCAGCAGAAGCCGGGCCAATAGCAATCAGCCCCAGCATTTT	CASRSRANSNQPQHF
.	15	many	TRBJ2-5	TRBV20-1	TGCAGTGCTAGAGATACTTATTGGCTTAAAGAGACCCAGTACTTC	CSARDTYWLKETQYF
.	13	.	TRBJ1-1	TRBV19	TGTGCCAGTAGTACACACGGCCACCCCGAAGCTTTCTTT	CASSTHGHPEAFF
TRBD2	14	few	TRBJ2-3	TRBV5-4	TGTGCCAGCCAGACGGGACTAGCTACAGATACGCAGTATTTT	CASQTGLATDTQYF
TRBD1	16	few	TRBJ1-1	TRBV6-2/TRBV6-3	TGTGCCAGCAGTTACGAGTTAGGGGGCGGGTCCGCTGAAGCTTTCTTT	CASSYELGGGSAEAFF
.	14	many	TRBJ1-1	TRBV5-1	TGCGCCAGCACGGGGGGGACGGTGAACACTGAAGCTTTCTTT	CASTGGTVNTEAFF
TRBD2	15	.	TRBJ2-7	TRBV7-2	TGTGCCAGCAGCTTATGGGGAGGCGGGAGTGACGAGCAGTACTTC	CASSLWGGGSDEQYF
TRBD1	23	few	TRBJ2-7	TRBV6-1	TGTGCCAGCAGTGAAAATCTTCCTTGGGCTTTCGGGACAGGGGGCGTAAAGGGCTACGAGCAGTACTTC	CASSENLPWAFGTGGVKGYEQYF
.	12	many	TRBJ2-3	TRBV20-1	TGCAGTGTTATCATAGGGTCAGATACGCAGTATTTT	CSVIIGSDTQYF
.	13	few	TRBJ2-7	TRBV6-1	TGTGCCAGCAGTGAGGCGGGACTCTACGAGCAGTACTTC	CASSEAGLYEQYF
.	14	many	TRBJ2-1	TRBV7-9	TGTGCCAGCAGCCCCGGACCCGCTAACAATGAGCAGTTCTTC	CASSPGPANNEQFF
TRBD1	17	few	TRBJ2-7	TRBV5-1	TGCGCCAGGAAAGTATGGGACAGGGGGCGTTTGAGCTACGAGCAGTACTTC	CARKVWDRGRLSYEQYF
TRBD1	15	many	TRBJ2-7	TRBV5-5	TGTGCCAGCAGCCTTTTTGACAGGGCACCCTACGAGCAGTACTTC	CASSLFDRAPYEQYF
TRBD1	14	many	TRBJ1-1	TRBV18	TGTGCCAGCTCAGGGACAGGGGGAGACACTGAAGCTTTCTTT	CASSGTGGDTEAFF
TRBD1	15	.	TRBJ1-5	TRBV9	TGTGCCAGCAGCCTCTCCGGGACAGAGAATCAGCCCCAGCATTTT	CASSLSGTENQPQHF
TRBD1	17	many	TRBJ1-2	TRBV18	TGTGCCAGCTCACCCGCCCTTGTAGTGGAGGGGGCGCACGGCTACACCTTC	CASSPALVVEGAHGYTF
.	16	many	TRBJ2-1	TRBV27	TGTGCCAGCGGCACAAACAGGGAGAGCTCCTACAATGAGCAGTTCTTC	CASGTNRESSYNEQFF
.	13	many	TRBJ2-3	TRBV20-1	TGCAGTGCTCCTCCCCAAAGCCGGGATACGCAGTATTTT	CSAPPQSRDTQYF
TRBD2	15	.	TRBJ2-3	TRBV20-1	TGCAGTGCTAGAGTCCGGGGGGGCCGAACAGATACGCAGTATTTT	CSARVRGGRTDTQYF
.	16	many	TRBJ2-5	TRBV7-2	TGTGCCAGCAGTTATCAACTCACCGGGGTTCCGCAGACCCAGTACTTC	CASSYQLTGVPQTQYF
.	13	few	TRBJ2-6	TRBV6-1	TGTGCCAGCCGTGCAGACCCCCCCAACGTCCTGACTTTC	CASRADPPNVLTF
TRBD1	16	many	TRBJ1-1	TRBV10-3	TGTGCCATCAGTGAGTCGAGTTTGTCGACAGGGAAGGAAGCTTTCTTT	CAISESSLSTGKEAFF
TRBD2	16	many	TRBJ2-1	TRBV20-1	TGCAGTGCTAGAGACCCTCTAGCGGGAGTTATGGATGAGCAGTTCTTC	CSARDPLAGVMDEQFF
.	12	.	TRBJ2-1	TRBV12-3/TRBV12-4	TGTGCCAGCACCCAGGAGGGAGGCGAGCAGTTCTTC	CASTQEGGEQFF
TRBD2	15	many	TRBJ2-7	TRBV6-2/TRBV6-3	TGTGCCAGCAGTTACTCCGGACTAGCGGGACCACAGCAGTACTTC	CASSYSGLAGPQQYF
TRBD2	16	many	TRBJ2-5	TRBV4-2	TGTGCCAGCAGCCACGGAGCGGGACCTAAGGGAGAGACCCAGTACTTC	CASSHGAGPKGETQYF
.	19	.	TRBJ2-6	TRBV2	TGTGCCAGCAGCCCGGGCCCAGGGAGGGGGTTTTCTGGGGCCAACGTCCTGACTTTC	CASSPGPGRGFSGANVLTF
TRBD2	17	many	TRBJ2-2	TRBV2	TGTGCCAGCAGCGGGACTAGCGGGAGCCTGAACACCGGGGAGCTGTTTTTT	CASSGTSGSLNTGELFF
.	14	many	TRBJ2-2	TRBV6-1	TGTGCCAGCAGTTCCAACCCAGAGGCCGGGGAGCTGTTTTTT	CASSSNPEAGELFF
.	16	many	TRBJ1-4	TRBV3-1	TGTGCCAGCAGCCAAGAGGTCGGTGCAACTAATGAAAAACTGTTTTTT	CASSQEVGATNEKLFF
TRBD1	15	many	TRBJ2-1	TRBV9	TGTGCCAGCAGTCTCAGGGGGACCACCTACAATGAGCAGTTCTTC	CASSLRGTTYNEQFF
TRBD2	17	many	TRBJ2-3	TRBV27	TGTGCCAGCAGTACGGACGAAGCGGGAGAGGGACGGGGTACGCAGTATTTT	CASSTDEAGEGRGTQYF
TRBD2	17	.	TRBJ2-5	TRBV20-1	TGCAGTGTGTACTTTTCAGCGGGGGGGCCGATTAAAGAGACCCAGTACTTC	CSVYFSAGGPIKETQYF
TRBD1	14	many	TRBJ2-7	TRBV3-1	TGTGCCAGCTCAGGTGGGGACAGGATCTACGAGCAGTACTTC	CASSGGDRIYEQYF
.	16	many	TRBJ2-7	TRBV24-1	TGTGCCACCAGTGACTCGACCACAGGGCTGCCCTACGAGCAGTACTTC	CATSDSTTGLPYEQYF
.	16	many	TRBJ2-7	TRBV28	TGTGCCAGCAGTTCTGATAGCGCCGGGAGCTCCTACGAGCAGTACTTC	CASSSDSAGSSYEQYF
TRBD1	18	.	TRBJ1-6	TRBV19	TGTGCCAGTAAAAGACACAGGGGGCGCGAAACCGATGATTCACCCCTCCACTTT	CASKRHRGRETDDSPLHF
TRBD1	15	many	TRBJ2-7	TRBV6-5	TGTGCCAGCAGTTACGGGGACAGGGGTCTATACGAGCAGTACTTC	CASSYGDRGLYEQYF
TRBD1	13	.	TRBJ1-5	TRBV6-1	TGTGCCGGCGAGCAGGGGGCACGACCGCCCCAGCATTTT	CAGEQGARPPQHF